This note documents a single T cell receptor (beta chain) sequence. Its antigen is unknown. Base qualities are not provided; no much larger clone lies one nucleotide away. This entry belongs to a study of persistence of HIV-infected CD4 T cells (dated by TCRdb to between 2020 and 2021). For the wider study: The median time the participants had spent on suppressive ART was eight to nine years. Apart from a couple of participants who underwent leukapheresis at a single time point, peripheral blood samples of up to roughly 200 mL were collected from participants at multiple time points. Anti-CD3/anti-CD28 stimulation activated a higher proportion of cells, with a lower memory fraction, than antigen stimulation. The study isolated CMV- and HIV-1 Gag-responding CD4+ T cells from ART-treated individuals to examine antigen-driven clonal expansion of HIV-1-infected cells. TCRbeta sequencing assessed the clonality of all cells in each sorted population, while proviral sequencing assessed the clonality of infected cells. The TCR cluster analysis across participants included eight or nine participants for CMV and more than 5 participants for Gag. General study outcomes and caveats: Within the same sorted populations, TCR oligoclonality correlated with proviral oligoclonality. Bulk TCR analyses could not be limited to the rare CMV-responding cells that actually contained HIV-1 proviruses. Significantly lower TCRbeta richness was observed in CMV- and Gag-responding cells than in anti-CD3/anti-CD28-responding cells, and higher oligoclonality was observed in CMV-responding cells than in CD3/CD28-stimulated and Gag-responding cells. The study involved few individuals and tested only a limited range of antigens. Antigen-responding cells were enriched for degenerate expanded CDR3beta sequences, which suggests convergent selection of CD4+ responses to CMV and Gag.

Interpreted using the paper, the treatment or condition label stands for: suppressive antiretroviral therapy. As a nonspecific positive control representing the CD4+ T cell repertoire, cells were stimulated with anti-CD3/anti-CD28 magnetic beads. Sorting of responding CD4+ T cells was based on upregulation of both CD40 ligand and CD69. HIV-1-infected adults in whom suppressive ART had been started during chronic infection were enrolled as participants. Participants had undetectable plasma HIV-1 RNA below 50 copies/mL for at least 4 years. To be included, a participant needed positive CMV serology and a CD4+ T cell count above 400 cells/uL. Before stimulation, PBMCs were isolated using density centrifugation and then depleted of CD8+ T cells. CD8-depleted PBMCs were stimulated for roughly 20 hours with anti-CD28/CD49d costimulation, CD40-blocking antibody and enfuvirtide to prevent new infections. Sorting was done on either a Beckman Coulter MoFlo Legacy or an XDP sorter, and propidium iodide was used to exclude dead cells. For samples with more than one million cells, genomic DNA was extracted with the QIAamp DNA Mini Kit, and for all other samples the Quick-DNA Microprep Kit was used.

The immunoSEQ hsTCRB assay version 4, run in survey mode, was used to sequence TCRbeta repertoires from genomic DNA. For TCRbeta sequencing, genomic DNA was diluted to around 9.7 ng/uL, with up to 1 ug used per sample. The study's processing was this. TCRbeta data were analyzed in ImmunoSeq Analyzer 3.0, with diversity computed on productive nucleotide rearrangements. Lower-bound TCR diversity was estimated with the improved Chao index, and clonality with the Gini coefficient using the Immunarch R package. Different nucleotide rearrangements encoding the same CDR3beta amino acid sequence were counted as distinct clonotypes. TCRbeta sequences significantly enriched in antigen-responding cells relative to anti-CD3/anti-CD28-activated cells were identified by differential abundance analysis. Using predicted peptide-MHC specificity as the basis, GLIPH2 grouped TCRs into clusters, both for each participant individually and for the merged data sets that combined participants. TCRdb carries this immuneACCESS record with in-frame sequences only. Its versions omit some clonotypes, under half of them owing to an unresolved V gene in the studies checked, with the rest unexplained. V, J and clone size are those of that table, while D and trimming were read from the DNA. For this sample the table gives about 45,000 clones, of which approximately 89% were detected only once. Roughly 1.8% of the sample rests with the top ten.

The CDR3 numbers 13 residues from cysteine through phenylalanine. Of the read, only the CDR3 DNA is kept; its 39 bases are in frame from base 1. The CDR1 and CDR2 encoded by the germline V gene are SGHRS and YFSETQ. V loses 3 bases of germline sequence and J loses 7 bases, and the interval between the two ends is 8 bases. The rearranged segments are TRBV5-1 and TRBJ1-6, with the D gene call left open. Here the sequenced sample was CD4+ T cells sorted from PBMCs after 18-hour stimulation, taken from a patient who received antiretroviral therapy. Interpreted using the paper, the cell subset or site label stands for: CD40L+CD69+ CD4 T cells responding to anti-CD3/anti-CD28 beads, representing the overall repertoire. The origin of this receptor is an adult man with HIV who was CMV-seropositive. The DNA reads as follows: TGCGCCAGCAGCTCTGACGGGAATTCACCCCTCCACTTT. This gives the protein CASSSDGNSPLHF.